In its sample, the clone carrying this T cell receptor beta chain was seen many times. Its antigen is undetermined. The data derive from a study of T-cell reconstitution after alpha-beta-depleted transplantation in children. The study's findings and limits: A year had passed since transplant, and T-cell counts and diversity by then came mostly from newly produced T cells. In some patients, recipient T cells and intrathymic progenitors surviving conditioning explained high day-60 diversity. Several hundred expanded graft clones reportedly were the source of alpha-beta T cells about two months after transplant.

The V gene's germline CDR1 is SGHKS and CDR2 YYEKEE (reference sequence). This CDR3 is 12 amino acids long. The V end lost 1 base, the J end lost 6 bases, and 8 bases lay between the germline ends. The library targeted TCRbeta and was prepared with unique molecular identifiers. MiXCR, run by TCRdb on the PCR reads, gives a single entry per CDR3 protein. This sample carries fewer than 350,000 distinct CDR3 sequences, over 9.5% of them seen once, and the ten largest clones take less than 9%. This TCR derives from a boy under three years old with acute myeloid leukemia, due to receive a stem cell transplant. The input for sequencing was PBMCs, taken before TCRalphabeta/CD19-depleted stem cell transplant. The J gene is TRBJ2-7, the V gene TRBV5-5; D remains unclear. CDR3 bases: TGTGCCAGCAGCTTGATGGGAACCGAGCAGTACTTC. It translates to CASSLMGTEQYF.